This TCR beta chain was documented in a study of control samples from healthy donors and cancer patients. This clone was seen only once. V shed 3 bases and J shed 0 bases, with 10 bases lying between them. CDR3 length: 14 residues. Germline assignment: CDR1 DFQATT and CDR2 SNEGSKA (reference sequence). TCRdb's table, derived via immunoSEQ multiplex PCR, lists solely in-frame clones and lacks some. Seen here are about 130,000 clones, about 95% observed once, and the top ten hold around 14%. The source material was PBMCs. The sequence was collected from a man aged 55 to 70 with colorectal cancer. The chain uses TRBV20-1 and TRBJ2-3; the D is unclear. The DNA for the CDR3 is TGCAGTGCTAGTGGTCACGCGAGCACAGATACGCAGTATTTT. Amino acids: CSASGHASTDTQYF.